This TCR beta chain originates from a study of shared clonotypes between healthy human individuals. All of the donors resided in Nashville, Tennessee, and each was a Caucasian adult. Splitting of CD4+ cells produced CD45RA+ naive and CD45RA-negative memory subsets. Genomic DNA from each subset was divided evenly over several immunoSEQ plates. The method was immunoSEQ multiplex PCR; TCRdb's version includes in-frame clones alone and lacks a portion of them. The sample lists around 2,000,000 clones; roughly 94% were seen once. Germline V gene lookup returns CDR1 MDHEN and CDR2 SYDVKM. Trimming took off 6 bases at V and 3 bases at J, with 11 bases between the two ends. This CDR3 is 13 amino acids long.

Source material: naive CD4+ T cells sorted from blood. Noted subset: CD45RA+ positively selected. This TCR derives from a young man in good health. The chain recombines TRBV28 with TRBJ1-2; TRBD1 is a possible D gene (5 bases). The DNA of the CDR3 is TGTGCCAGCAGCCGGGACGCCGACTATGGCTACACCTTC. Its translation: CASSRDADYGYTF.